The clone carrying this T cell receptor beta chain was detected ten times or more. The CDR3 is 15 residues long. V lost 3 bases to trimming and J lost 5 bases, with 17 bases between them. The data were taken from a study of low-dose radiotherapy and immunotherapy resistance in tumors. Noted time point: before trial treatment. Primers used for first-strand cDNA, a TRAV- and TRBV-specific set, covered both alpha and beta chains. TCRs were put through roughly 20 PCR cycles of amplification with Phusion. A constant-region primer and the V-primer adapter served as the primer pair. TCRdb reprocessed the reads via MiXCR and lists one record per CDR3 protein. The repertoire holds around 90,000 distinct CDR3 sequences, with approximately 17% as singletons.

The rearrangement links TRBV12-3 or TRBV12-4 to TRBJ2-7; possible D gene TRBD1, 6 bases. The sample was PBMCs, taken before treatment. This TCR was recovered from a male donor with prostate cancer. Here the CDR3 reads CASSFSRGHPDEQYF. The CDR3 nucleotides are TGTGCCAGCAGTTTTTCCAGGGGACACCCGGACGAGCAGTACTTC.